This T cell receptor (beta chain) is from a study of response to subunit inactivated influenza vaccine. Study findings and constraints: A suggestion made by the authors is that each seasonal influenza vaccination recruits few new T cells.

On this clonotype itself: The antigen is not known.

The CDR3 totals 15 residues. Germline V lookup: CDR1 SNHLY, CDR2 FYNNEI. The V and J ends lost 6 bases and 2 bases respectively, with 17 bases between them. In TCRdb, the RT-PCR reads were re-called with MiXCR into one record per CDR3 protein. This sample has hundreds of thousands of distinct CDR3 sequences, with around a fifth found just once. The sequence derives from a man aged 45-69 years who received an inactivated influenza vaccine. V usage is TRBV2 and J usage is TRBJ2-7; D may be TRBD1 (5 bases). The specimen comprised PBMCs from blood, sampled 21 months after vaccination. As DNA, the CDR3 is TGTGCCAGCAGCGAACCGCTTGGGGCGGCCTACGAGCAGTACTTC. Translation gives CASSEPLGAAYEQYF.